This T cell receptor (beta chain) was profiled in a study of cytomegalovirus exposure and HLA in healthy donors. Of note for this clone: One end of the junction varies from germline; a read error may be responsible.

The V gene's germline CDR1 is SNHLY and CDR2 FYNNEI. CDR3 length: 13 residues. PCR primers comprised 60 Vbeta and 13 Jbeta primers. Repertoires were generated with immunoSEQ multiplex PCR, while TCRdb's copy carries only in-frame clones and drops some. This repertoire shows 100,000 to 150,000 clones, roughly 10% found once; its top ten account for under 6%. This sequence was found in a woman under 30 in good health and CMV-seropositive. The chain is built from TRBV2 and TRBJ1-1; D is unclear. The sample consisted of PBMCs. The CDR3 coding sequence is TGTGCCAGCAGTTTAGCCATGAAGACTGAAGCTTTCTTT. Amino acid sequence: CASSLAMKTEAFF.